This T cell receptor beta chain was documented in a study of T cells after yellow fever vaccination. TCRdb fed the 5' RACE reads into MiXCR, producing one record per CDR3 protein. This sample yields 450,000 to 600,000 distinct CDR3 sequences, of which 17% are seen a single time; 17% belongs to the top ten. The CDR3 length is 13 residues. The germline CDR1 and CDR2 sequences are MDHEN and SYDVKM. V was trimmed by 8 bases and J by 1 base, leaving 11 bases between them. As concerns this clonotype: With a much larger clone just one base away, this may be a read error.

The clonotype comes from a young man who received the YFV17D yellow fever vaccine. The sample was PBMCs, taken 4 to 6 days after the first yellow fever vaccination. V gene TRBV28 combines with J gene TRBJ1-1, with D maybe TRBD1 (5 bases). The CDR3 loop is CASAWGGNTEAFF. DNA for the CDR3: TGTGCCAGCGCCTGGGGGGGGAACACTGAAGCTTTCTTT. Looking up the rest from reference TRBV28 and TRBJ1-1 gives the full variable domain: DVKVTQSSRYLVKRTGEKVFLECVQDMDHENMFWYRQDPGLGLRLIYFSYDVKMKEKGDIPEGYSVSREKKERFSLILESASTNQTSMYLCASAWGGNTEAFFGQGTRLTVV.